This T cell receptor beta chain was profiled in a study of blood T cells in healthy people across ages (dated by TCRdb to the mid-2010s). Turning to the overall study: Template switching captured roughly one uniquely barcoded TCR beta cDNA molecule per two T cells in model experiments. To avoid experimental bias, donors of different ages were distributed randomly across sequencing lanes. Age-related changes in TCR beta repertoire diversity were measured in the study by deep sequencing normalized with unique cDNA molecular identifiers. Using the same blood draw, the study looked at two additional independent replicas of 1 million unique cDNA reads for two donors, one aged 18 to 30 and the other aged 80 or older. The donors were divided into four age groups: young (average approximately 17 years), middle-aged (under 40), aged (approximately 62) and long-lived (about 84).

What the authors observed across the whole study: Bulk unsorted PBMC profiling prevented conclusive comparison of naive and antigen-experienced compartments. Compared with the aged group, the long-lived group had more naive CD4+ T cells, fewer expanded clones and increased TCR diversity, suggesting age selection. Observed TCR beta diversity per million T cells fell roughly linearly with age, and a significant reduction was already apparent by age around 39. Estimates of total diversity based on one million sequenced T cells were regarded as lower bounds and as underestimates. Because the CMV infection status of the donors was unknown, age-related changes in expanded clonotypes may potentially have been confounded. There was a strong correlation between observed TCR beta diversity and the percentage of naive T cells measured by flow cytometry.

The sample holds many counts of this clonotype. Its target antigen remains unknown. No base-level quality is on record; no much larger clone is a single base apart. The protocol used for the library was 5' RACE. Sequenced using an Illumina HiSeq 2500. A second roughly 6 to 11 cycle PCR used a sample-barcoded 5' primer and a J-beta primer mix. A template-switch 5' adaptor carrying 12 random nucleotides introduced a unique molecular identifier onto each TCR beta cDNA molecule. At least 3 million CDR3-containing paired-end reads were obtained from each sample. First-strand cDNA was synthesized from all RNA with the Mint cDNA synthesis kit, primed by a TRBC-specific oligonucleotide. Following uracil-DNA glycosylase treatment, a first 18-cycle PCR with universal primers M1SS and BC2_uni_R was performed on all cDNA. The authors' pipeline ran thus. For normalization, 1 million high-quality reads were randomly selected from each sample, with every read carrying a distinct molecular identifier. Reads with shared molecular identifiers were discarded instead of being binned into consensus sequences. MiTCR, set to a Q25 quality threshold and the strictest error-elimination algorithm, was used for CDR3 identification, clonotype clustering and error correction. A nonparametric unseen species model with Euler transformation was used to estimate lower-bound total TCR beta diversity. TCRdb passed the public sequencing reads through fastp at Q25 and MiXCR, retaining productive beta sequences. Here each entry gathers all rows of one CDR3 protein and keeps the most common genes and DNA. These V and J calls derive from TCRdb rather than the authors' analysis. The sample has 650,000 to 700,000 distinct CDR3 sequences on record, roughly half of them singletons. The ten largest clones add up to approximately 12% of the sample.

Relative to germline, V is 0 bases shorter and J is 0 bases shorter, with 2 bases between their ends. For CDR1 and CDR2, the germline V gene lists MGHDK and SYGVNS. Counted from cysteine to phenylalanine, this CDR3 has 13 amino acids. Solely the CDR3 DNA is kept, with 39 bases framed from the first base. Systemically healthy Caucasian individuals from Russia, roughly 40 in total and aged about 6 to 100 years, were included as donors. Approximately 10 milliliters of peripheral blood were collected from each donor into EDTA-treated Vacutainer tubes. PBMCs were isolated by Ficoll-Paque density-gradient centrifugation, with at least 7 million obtained per sample. Total RNA, at least 5 micrograms per sample, was extracted from PBMCs with Trizol reagent. For every donor, flow cytometry on a PBMC aliquot measured the percentage of naive CD45RAhigh/CD27high T cells.

The chain was built from TRBV25-1 and TRBJ1-1; a confident D gene designation cannot be given. The sample consisted of blood. This sequence was found in an elderly woman in good health. The CDR3 in this case is CASSEYLNTEAFF. The sequenced DNA: TGTGCCAGCAGTGAATATTTGAACACTGAAGCTTTCTTT.